Below, 5 T cell receptor beta chains from the same sample are listed, as sequenced in a study of control samples from healthy donors and cancer patients (TCRdb year 2020). Preparation of the library involved the immunoSEQ multiplex PCR assay. This is the immuneACCESS table as TCRdb keeps it, with only in-frame sequences that have V and J called. A part of the clones is gone; compared with another copy, unresolved V genes explain less than half, and the rest is unexplained. The table for this sample lists about 88,000 clones; 80% to 95% of them were counted only once. In total, the top ten clones hold 8% to 9.5% of the sample. What was sequenced was blood. The receptors were gathered from a man between 18 and 29 years old in good health.

This sequence joins TRBV7-6 and TRBJ2-1, with TRBD1 matching over 10 bases. The CDR3 length is 15 residues. Unmatched junction bases numbered 5, after V lost 5 bases and J lost 4 bases. Germline CDR1 and CDR2: SGHVS and FNYEAQ. CDR3 residues: CASSRGQGDYNEQFF. Written as DNA, the CDR3 is TGTGCCAGCAGCCGAGGACAGGGGGATTACAATGAGCAGTTCTTC. The complete variable domain, with remaining parts taken from reference TRBV7-6 and TRBJ2-1, reads GAGVSQSPRYKVTKRGQDVALRCDPISGHVSLYWYRQALGQGPEFLTYFNYEAQQDKSGLPNDRFSAERPEGSISTLTIQRTEQRDSAMYRCASSRGQGDYNEQFFGPGTRLTVL.

The gene calls are TRBV7-4 and TRBJ2-5, with TRBD2 identical over 14 bases. The length of the CDR3 is 18 residues. Germline-derived CDR1 and CDR2 are SGHVT and SQSDAQ. Trimming removed 5 bases from V and 2 bases from J; junction bases left unmatched: 10. In DNA form, the CDR3 reads TGTGCCAGCAGCCCACGGACTAGCGGGGGGCGACTACAAGAGACCCAGTACTTC. This translates into CASSPRTSGGRLQETQYF. The variable domain in full, with the rest retrieved from reference TRBV7-4 and TRBJ2-5, is GAGVSQSPRYKVAKRGRDVALRCDSISGHVTLYWYRQTLGQGSEVLTYSQSDAQRDKSGRPSGRFSAERPERSVSTLKIQRTEQGDSAVYLCASSPRTSGGRLQETQYFGPGTRLLVL.

The V and J genes are TRBV10-3 and TRBJ2-3; 9 positions agree with TRBD2. This CDR3 has 17 residues. V lost 0 bases and J lost 0; bases outside the gene matches: 4. In germline, CDR1 is ENHRY, CDR2 SYGVKD. CDR3 region: CAISESTREGSTDTQYF. In nucleotides, the CDR3 is TGTGCCATCAGTGAGTCGACGCGGGAGGGTAGCACAGATACGCAGTATTTT.

The rearrangement uses TRBV6-5 and TRBJ2-7, with TRBD1 matching 12 bases. The CDR3 covers 15 residues. The V gene end was trimmed by 4 bases and the J gene end by 7 bases; junction bases not matched to a gene: 8. Looked up from germline, CDR1 is MNHEY and CDR2 is SVGAGI. The CDR3 sequence is CASSLTGTGGREQYF. CDR3 in DNA: TGTGCCAGCAGTTTGACCGGGACAGGGGGCAGGGAGCAGTACTTC.

This clone was recorded once. The chain links TRBV19 to TRBJ1-3; possible D gene TRBD1, 6 bases. The germline V gene encodes CDR1 LNHDA and CDR2 SQIVND (reference sequence). The CDR3 totals 13 residues. V was shortened by 6 bases and J by 0 bases, with 6 bases between the two germline ends. In nucleotides, the CDR3 is TGTGCCAGTAGGACAGGCTCTGGAAACACCATATATTTT. The encoded protein is CASRTGSGNTIYF.